This entry lists 9 T cell receptor beta chains sequenced from one sample in a study of cytomegalovirus exposure and HLA in healthy donors. Use of 60 Vbeta and 13 Jbeta primers characterized the PCR. Using immunoSEQ multiplex PCR, the repertoire was profiled, and TCRdb retains in-frame clones only, with some absent. The sample consists of some 97,000 clones, 75% of them appearing once. The sequenced material came from PBMCs. These receptors originate from a male donor in good health and CMV-seropositive.

A few counts support this clone. The chain carries TRBV4-2 and TRBJ1-2; D gene uncertain. There are 15 residues in the CDR3. Germline V gives CDR1 LGHNA, CDR2 YNFKEQ. Deletions cut 0 bases from V and 5 bases from J, with 13 bases between. As DNA, the CDR3 is TGTGCCAGCAGCCAAGATCAACAGTTAGATTATGGCTACACCTTC. This sequence encodes CASSQDQQLDYGYTF.

The V call is TRBV7-3, the J call TRBJ2-1, with 9 bases that match TRBD2. V dropped 1 base and J dropped 9; count of bases not matched to a gene: 7. The CDR3 consists of 15 residues. CDR1 and CDR2 (germline): SGHTA, FQGTGA. The CDR3 nucleotides read TGTGCCAGCAGCTTAATGCAGCGGGGGGCCACTGAGCAGTTCTTC. Translated, it gives CASSLMQRGATEQFF.

The genes are TRBV6-5 and TRBJ2-1; 8 bases are shared with TRBD1. Trimming at V came to 10 bases and at J to 6 bases, leaving 11 bases not matched to a gene. Per germline, CDR1 MNHEY and CDR2 SVGAGI. The CDR3 totals 14 residues. Written as DNA, the CDR3 is TGTGCCAACGAGACCGACAGGGGTCGCAATGAGCAGTTCTTC. Protein sequence: CANETDRGRNEQFF.

For this clone: A read error may account for a junction end that differs from germline. Other DNA sequences from this sample encode an identical CDR3 as well. The CDR3 here is CASREQVRQPQHF. The CDR3 DNA reads as TGCGCCAGCAGAGAACAGGTTCGTCAGCCCCAGCATTTT. This chain connects TRBV2 to TRBJ1-5; D perhaps matches TRBD1 (5 bases). This CDR3 region has 13 residues. CDR1 SNHLY and CDR2 FYNNEI come from the germline V gene.

The V and J genes are TRBV6-5 and TRBJ1-6; D gene uncertain. Trimming shortened V by 0 bases and J by 8 bases, and 5 bases separated the two germline ends. The CDR3 is made up of 13 amino acids. The germline V gene has CDR1 MNHEY and CDR2 SVGAGI. The DNA of the CDR3 is TGTGCCAGCAGTTACTCGGGCCATTCACCCCTCCACTTT. The encoded protein is CASSYSGHSPLHF.

The V and J genes are TRBV28 and TRBJ2-7; TRBD1 agrees at 8 bases. The CDR3 totals 15 residues. The trim removed 2 bases at V and 3 bases at J, leaving 6 bases unmatched. Germline CDR1 reads MDHEN; CDR2 reads SYDVKM. The CDR3 DNA is TGTGCCAGCAGTTTAGGTGGACAGGGCAACTACGAGCAGTACTTC. This translates into CASSLGGQGNYEQYF.

This sequence joins TRBV28 and TRBJ1-2; no firm D call. Looked up from germline, CDR1 is MDHEN and CDR2 is SYDVKM. The V end was cut by 3 bases, the J end by 7 bases, with 9 bases between. The CDR3 covers 12 residues. The DNA for the CDR3 is TGTGCCAGCAGTTTTGGCAGGCCTGGCTACACCTTC. Its protein product is CASSFGRPGYTF.

This rearrangement joins TRBV6-5 to TRBJ1-1; D may be TRBD1 (6 bases). V was shortened by 0 bases and J by 8 bases, with 10 bases between the two germline ends. The CDR3 sequence is 13 residues long. In germline, CDR1 is MNHEY, CDR2 SVGAGI. As DNA, the CDR3 is TGTGCCAGCAGTTACTCAGGGGGTATGGAAGCTTTCTTT. Protein: CASSYSGGMEAFF.

The genes are TRBV2 and TRBJ1-1, with D possibly matching TRBD1 (5 bases). CDR3 length: 12 amino acids. Deletions cut 4 bases from V and 4 bases from J, with 7 bases between. In germline, CDR1 is SNHLY, CDR2 FYNNEI. The CDR3 loop is CASSGQPTEAFF. Here the CDR3 DNA reads TGTGCCAGCAGTGGACAGCCCACTGAAGCTTTCTTT. The variable domain in full, with the rest retrieved from reference TRBV2 and TRBJ1-1, is EPEVTQTPSHQVTQMGQEVILRCVPISNHLYFYWYRQILGQKVEFLVSFYNNEISEKSEIFDDQFSVERPDGSNFTLKIRSTKLEDSAMYFCASSGQPTEAFFGQGTRLTVV.